This TCR beta chain was observed in a study of identical twins listed by TCRdb under 2016. For context, the study as a whole: To test whether fetal clonotypes persist, this study deep-sequenced TCR alpha and beta repertoires from monozygotic twins, from unrelated adults of various ages, and from cord blood. Replicate twin experiments were performed at different times using different library preparation protocols to rule out contamination.

Library prep was done by 5' RACE. TCRdb names Illumina HiSeq 2000 as the instrument used. A universal primer binding site was added through template switching, and the final cDNA carried a unique molecular identifier so that TCR cDNA molecules could be counted accurately. Specific primers in the conserved constant-segment region were used to synthesize first-strand cDNA for TCR alpha and beta chains. To control for contamination, every cDNA library was double barcoded, receiving both a SMART-Mk sample barcode and Illumina barcodes. TruSeq adapter sequences, together with Illumina sample barcodes, were added in two successive PCR steps. TCR alpha and beta cDNA libraries were sequenced on the Illumina HiSeq platform with custom primers. The study's own analysis went as follows. Unique molecular identifiers were extracted from raw reads with MiGEC, and CDR3 positions were determined with MiXCR. Recombination models were inferred per individual with the repgenHMM and IGoR tools using an EM algorithm. The tcR package in R was used for shared clonotype analysis, with sharing normalized by the product of cloneset sizes. Out-of-frame nonproductive sequences were analyzed to study raw recombination free of thymic and clonal selection effects. TCRdb reprocessing: public reads trimmed at Q25 with fastp, clones called with MiXCR, in-frame beta chains kept. For every CDR3 protein sequence, its rows merge into one entry that carries the most common genes and DNA. TCRdb's processing, not the authors', yielded these V and J calls. The sample includes 200,000 to 250,000 distinct CDR3 sequences, with approximately 7.9% observed a single time. The ten biggest clones cover under 7% of the sample.

What the work shows at the level of the full study, not this receptor alone: In monozygotic twins, out-of-frame TCR alpha sharing was systematically underestimated by recombination models, although the models agreed with sharing between unrelated individuals. Compared with coincidental sharing between unrelated individuals, an excess of low generation-probability sequences was observed among out-of-frame TCR alpha sequences shared between twins. Abundant cord blood beta clonotypes had fewer insertions, young adult naive repertoires showed a similar but weaker trend, and memory repertoires showed no such trend. Conclusions relied on cross-sectional statistical analysis, since the same donors could not be followed over many years. Zero-insertion analyses could be partly confounded by invariant T cells such as MAIT and iNKT, although diverse VJ usage argued against such confounding for most clonotypes. A weaker excess of twin sharing was found in beta out-of-frame sequences because the signal-to-noise ratio was lowered by fewer shared sequences.

Relative to germline, V is missing 3 bases and J is missing 6 bases, with 7 bases of the junction outside any gene match. The germline V gene supplies CDR1 SGHVS and CDR2 FNYEAQ. The CDR3 measures 15 amino acids from cysteine to phenylalanine. The entry retains the CDR3 DNA only, 45 bases that are in frame from base 1. Only healthy Caucasian donors were included. The twin cohort consisted of three pairs of female monozygotic twins, all aged roughly 18 to 29 years. Positive isolation kits from Invitrogen were used to isolate the CD4+ and CD8+ T cell populations. This clonotype was counted between two and nine times. The target of this receptor is not known. There are no base qualities to consult, and no much larger clone falls within one base. The sample was also reused in another study, on yellow fever vaccine responses in identical twins. That second report states: According to the authors, the vaccine-induced T cell response in identical twins seemed to be partly convergent and partly specific to each individual. In identical twins, the study followed T cell clones that responded to the vaccine with precision.

The sequence joins TRBV7-6 to TRBJ2-3; a stretch of 9 junction bases matches TRBD2. Sequenced input: CD8+ T cells sorted from blood. The TCR was taken from a woman under 30 in good health. The DNA sequence reads TGTGCCAGCAGCTTTAGCGGGGGACTCGGGGATACGCAGTATTTT. Its translation reads: CASSFSGGLGDTQYF.